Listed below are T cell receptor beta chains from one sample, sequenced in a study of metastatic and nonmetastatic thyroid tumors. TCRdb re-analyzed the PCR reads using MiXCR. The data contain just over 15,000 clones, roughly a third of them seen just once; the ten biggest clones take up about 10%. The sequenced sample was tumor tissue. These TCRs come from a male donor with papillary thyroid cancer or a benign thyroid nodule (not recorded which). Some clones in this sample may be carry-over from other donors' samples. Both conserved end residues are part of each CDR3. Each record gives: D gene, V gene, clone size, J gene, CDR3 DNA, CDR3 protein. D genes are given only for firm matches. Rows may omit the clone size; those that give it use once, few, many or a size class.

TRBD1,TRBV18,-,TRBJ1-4,TGTGCCACCACCTCGGGACAGGGGGAGGAGAATGAAAAACTGTTTTTT,CATTSGQGEENEKLFF
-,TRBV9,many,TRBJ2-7,TGTGCCAGCAGCGTAGGATCCGGTTTCTACTACGAGCAGTACTTC,CASSVGSGFYYEQYF
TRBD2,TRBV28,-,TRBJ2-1,TGTGCCAGCAGTTTGGGGACTAGCGGTGAGCAGTTCTTC,CASSLGTSGEQFF
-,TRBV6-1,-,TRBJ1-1,TGTGCCAGCAGTGAACCAGTTGAAGCTTTCTTT,CASSEPVEAFF
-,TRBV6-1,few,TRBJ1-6,TGTGCCAGCAGAACTCGCAGACGGACTCGGGGATCACCCCTCCACTTT,CASRTRRRTRGSPLHF
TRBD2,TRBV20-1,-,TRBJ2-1,TGCAGTGCTACTAGCGGGCGATACAATGAGCAGTTCTTC,CSATSGRYNEQFF
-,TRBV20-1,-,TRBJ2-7,TGCAGTGCGGAGGGACAGCCGCCGGACGAGCAGTACTTC,CSAEGQPPDEQYF
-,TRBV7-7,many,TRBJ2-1,TGTGCTAGCAGCTTAAGTTTCGGCGGCGATGAGCAGTTCTTC,CASSLSFGGDEQFF
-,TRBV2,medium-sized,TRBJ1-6,TGTGCCAGCCGGACTCGCGAAAATAATTCACCCCTCCACTTT,CASRTRENNSPLHF
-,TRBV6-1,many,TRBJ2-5,TGTGCCAGCAGTGAGTGGGGCCATGGGGAGACCCAGTACTTC,CASSEWGHGETQYF
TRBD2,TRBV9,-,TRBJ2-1,TGTGCCAGCAGCCCTCGGACTAGTGGCACTTACAATGAGCAGTTCTTC,CASSPRTSGTYNEQFF
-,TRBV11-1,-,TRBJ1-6,TGTGCCAGCAGCCCCCCGAGGGCGTGGGCTTCACCCCTCCACTTT,CASSPPRAWASPLHF
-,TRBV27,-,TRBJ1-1,TGTGCCATCAGGTCAGGGTCCATGAACACTGATGCTTTCTTT,CAIRSGSMNTDAFF
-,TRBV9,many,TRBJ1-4,TGTGCCAGCAGCACAGCCCCAGGGGCAACTAATGAAAAACTGTTTTTT,CASSTAPGATNEKLFF
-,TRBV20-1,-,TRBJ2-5,TGCAGTGCTATAGATACCCAGGGCAAACAAGATACCCAGTACTTC,CSAIDTQGKQDTQYF
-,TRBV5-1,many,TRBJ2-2,TGCGCCAGCAGCTACCTCGCGAACACCGGGGAGCTGTTTTTT,CASSYLANTGELFF
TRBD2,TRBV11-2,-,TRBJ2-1,TGTGCCAGCAGCCGGGCTAGCGGGACCTACAATGAGCAGTTCTTC,CASSRASGTYNEQFF
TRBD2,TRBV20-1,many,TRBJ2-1,TGCAGTGCCAAAGGGGTCCTAGCGGGAGCCGTCTCCTACAATGAGCAGTTCTTC,CSAKGVLAGAVSYNEQFF
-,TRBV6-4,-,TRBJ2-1,TGTGCCAGCAGTTCTCTGTCCTTTTTAGAGCAGTTCTTC,CASSSLSFLEQFF
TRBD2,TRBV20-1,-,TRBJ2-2,TGCAGTGCTAGAGCACCACTAGCGGGAGACACCGGGGAGCCGTTTTTT,CSARAPLAGDTGEPFF
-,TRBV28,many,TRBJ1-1,TGTGCCAGCAGTTTCTTCCCCTTGTCGACAGTGTTGAACACTGAAGCTTTCTTT,CASSFFPLSTVLNTEAFF
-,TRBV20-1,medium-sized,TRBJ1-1,TGCAGTGCTAGAGATTCGGGATTTACTGAAGCTTTCTTT,CSARDSGFTEAFF
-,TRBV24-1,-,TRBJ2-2,TGTGCCACCAGTGATCTCACCACCCGGGAGCTGTTTTTT,CATSDLTTRELFF
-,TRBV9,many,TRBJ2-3,TGTGCCAGCGAACGGGGTTCTAGCACAGATACGCAGTATTTT,CASERGSSTDTQYF
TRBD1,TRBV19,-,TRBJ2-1,TGTGCCAGTAGTGGGACAGGGGGCTTCAATGAGCAGTTCTTC,CASSGTGGFNEQFF
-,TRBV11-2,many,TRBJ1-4,TGTGCCAGCAGCTTAGAAGAGAGGGACTTTGCCGCAACTAATGAAAAACTGTTTTTT,CASSLEERDFAATNEKLFF
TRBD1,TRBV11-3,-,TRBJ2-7,TGTGCCAGCAGCCAGGGACAGGGGCTCTACGAGCAGTACTTC,CASSQGQGLYEQYF
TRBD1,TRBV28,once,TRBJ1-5,TGTGCCAGCAGAAGACAGGGGGCGCGGAATCAGCCCCAGCATTTT,CASRRQGARNQPQHF
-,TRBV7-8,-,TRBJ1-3,TGTGCCAGCAGCCCATATCGGGTCTCTGGAAACACCATATATTTT,CASSPYRVSGNTIYF
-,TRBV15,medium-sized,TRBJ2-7,TGTGCCACCAGCAGAGATCCCGGGGGGCACTCCGAGCAGTACTTC,CATSRDPGGHSEQYF
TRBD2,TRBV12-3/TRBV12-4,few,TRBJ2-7,TGTGCCAGCGCATACGGGGGGGGACAGTACTTC,CASAYGGGQYF
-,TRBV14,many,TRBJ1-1,TGTGCCAGCAGCTACGGCCAGAACACTGAAGCTTTCTTT,CASSYGQNTEAFF
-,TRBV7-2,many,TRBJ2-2,TGTGCCAGCTCCGATTATGTTGCCGGGGAGCTGTTTTTT,CASSDYVAGELFF
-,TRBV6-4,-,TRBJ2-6,TGTGCCAGCAGTGGGACGGGGGACCTCTCTGGTGCCAACGTCCTGACTTTC,CASSGTGDLSGANVLTF
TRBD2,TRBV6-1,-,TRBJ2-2,TGTGCCAGCAGTCGAAGGGGGGGTCGGGGGGGCAACACCGGGGAGCTGTTTTTT,CASSRRGGRGGNTGELFF
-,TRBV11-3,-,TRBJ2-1,TGTGCCATCAGGTTAGTGTCGGGGTGGGGAGTAGATGAGCAGTTCTTC,CAIRLVSGWGVDEQFF
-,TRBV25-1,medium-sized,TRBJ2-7,TGTGCCAGCAGTGTAAGGACAGTCCACTCCTACGAGCAGTACTTC,CASSVRTVHSYEQYF
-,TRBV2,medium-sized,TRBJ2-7,TGTGCCGCCGACAGAGCTGGCTCCTACGAGCAGTACTTC,CAADRAGSYEQYF
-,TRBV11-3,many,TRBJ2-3,TGTGCCAGCAGCTTAACAACAGGGAGTATAGATACGCAGTATTTT,CASSLTTGSIDTQYF
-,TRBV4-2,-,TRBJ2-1,TGTGCCAGCAGCCACACCGTAACTCCTAGCAGTACCAGCTTTAATGAGCAGTTCTTC,CASSHTVTPSSTSFNEQFF
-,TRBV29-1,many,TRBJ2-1,TGCAGCGTTGAGGGGACGGATTACAATGAGCAGTTCTTC,CSVEGTDYNEQFF
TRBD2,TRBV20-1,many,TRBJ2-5,TGCAGTGCTAGACTCTCTAGCGGCTTACAAGAGACCCAGTACTTC,CSARLSSGLQETQYF
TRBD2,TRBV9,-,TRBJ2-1,TGTGCCAGCAGCAAACTTGCTAGCGGGAGGGCCTACAATGAGCAGTTCTTC,CASSKLASGRAYNEQFF
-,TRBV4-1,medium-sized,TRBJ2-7,TGCGCCAGCAGCCAAGATAGGGACACCTACGAGCAGTACTTC,CASSQDRDTYEQYF
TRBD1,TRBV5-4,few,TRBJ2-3,TGTGCCAGCAGCTTCAAGGGGGCGGTAGATACGCAGTATTTT,CASSFKGAVDTQYF
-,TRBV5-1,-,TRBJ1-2,TGCGCCAGCAGCCGGGGTCAGAATGGCTACACCTTC,CASSRGQNGYTF
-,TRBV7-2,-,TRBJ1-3,TGTGCCAGCAGCTTAGAAACAGGGGGAAACACCATATATTTT,CASSLETGGNTIYF